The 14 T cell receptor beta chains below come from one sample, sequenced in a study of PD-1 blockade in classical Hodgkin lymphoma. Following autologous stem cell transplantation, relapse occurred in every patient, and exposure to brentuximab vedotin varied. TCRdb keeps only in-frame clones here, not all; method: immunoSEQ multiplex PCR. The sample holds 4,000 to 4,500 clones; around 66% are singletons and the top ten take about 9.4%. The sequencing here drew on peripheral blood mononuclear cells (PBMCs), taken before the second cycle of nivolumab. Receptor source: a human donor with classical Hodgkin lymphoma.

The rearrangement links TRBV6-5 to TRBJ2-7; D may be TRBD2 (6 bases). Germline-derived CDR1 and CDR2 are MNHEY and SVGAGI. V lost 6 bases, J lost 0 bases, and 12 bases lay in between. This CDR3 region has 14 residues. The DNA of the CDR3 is TGTGCCAGCAGCGCGGACGGGAGCTCCTACGAGCAGTACTTC. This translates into CASSADGSSYEQYF.

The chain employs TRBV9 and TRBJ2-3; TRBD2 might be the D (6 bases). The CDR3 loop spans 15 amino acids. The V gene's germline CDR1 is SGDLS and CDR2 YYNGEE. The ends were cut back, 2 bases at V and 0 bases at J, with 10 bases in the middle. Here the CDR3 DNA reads TGTGCCAGCAGCGTGGGGGGAGCTAGCACAGATACGCAGTATTTT. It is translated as CASSVGGASTDTQYF.

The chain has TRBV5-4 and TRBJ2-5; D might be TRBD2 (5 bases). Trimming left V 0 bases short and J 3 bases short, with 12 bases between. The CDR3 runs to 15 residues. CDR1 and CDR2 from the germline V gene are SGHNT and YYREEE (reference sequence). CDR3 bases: TGTGCCAGCAGCTTGGGGTCGGGGTGGGAAGAGACCCAGTACTTC. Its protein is CASSLGSGWEETQYF.

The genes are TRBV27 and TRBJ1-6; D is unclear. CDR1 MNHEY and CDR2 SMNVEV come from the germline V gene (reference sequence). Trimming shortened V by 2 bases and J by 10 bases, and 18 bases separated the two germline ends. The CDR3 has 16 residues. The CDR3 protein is CASSLGRTLTGSPLHF. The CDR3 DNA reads TGTGCCAGCAGTTTAGGAAGGACTCTAACTGGGTCACCCCTCCACTTT.

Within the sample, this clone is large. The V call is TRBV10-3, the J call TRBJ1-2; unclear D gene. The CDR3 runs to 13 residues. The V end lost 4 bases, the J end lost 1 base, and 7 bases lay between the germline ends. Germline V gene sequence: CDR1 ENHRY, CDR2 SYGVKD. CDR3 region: CAISVNSNYGYTF. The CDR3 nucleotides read TGTGCCATCAGTGTGAACAGTAACTATGGCTACACCTTC.

CDR3 region: CASSLEIVRTGPSYEQYF. CDR3 DNA: TGTGCCAGCAGCTTAGAAATTGTCCGGACAGGGCCCTCCTACGAGCAGTACTTC. V is TRBV11-3 and J is TRBJ2-7; 8 bases are a match to TRBD1. Germline CDR1 SGHNT, CDR2 YENEEA. V dropped 0 bases and J dropped 0; count of bases not matched to a gene: 10. CDR3 length equals 18 residues.

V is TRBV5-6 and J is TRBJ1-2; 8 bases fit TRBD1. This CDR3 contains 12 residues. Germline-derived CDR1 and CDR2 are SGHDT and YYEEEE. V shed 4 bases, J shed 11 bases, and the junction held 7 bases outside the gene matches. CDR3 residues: CASSKSGQGYTF. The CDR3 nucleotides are TGTGCCAGCAGCAAGAGCGGACAGGGTTACACCTTC.

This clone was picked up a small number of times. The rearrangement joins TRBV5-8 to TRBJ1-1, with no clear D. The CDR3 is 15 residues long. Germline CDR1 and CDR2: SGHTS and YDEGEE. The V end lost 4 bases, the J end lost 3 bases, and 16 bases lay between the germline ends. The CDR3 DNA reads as TGTGCCAGCAGCAGGCCCATAAAGAGGGACACTGAAGCTTTCTTT. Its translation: CASSRPIKRDTEAFF.

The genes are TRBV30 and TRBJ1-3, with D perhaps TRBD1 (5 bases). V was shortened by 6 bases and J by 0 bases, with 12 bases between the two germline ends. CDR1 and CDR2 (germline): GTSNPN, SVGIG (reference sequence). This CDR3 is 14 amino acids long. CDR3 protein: CACYWDFSGNTIYF. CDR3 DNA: TGTGCCTGCTATTGGGACTTCTCTGGAAACACCATATATTTT.

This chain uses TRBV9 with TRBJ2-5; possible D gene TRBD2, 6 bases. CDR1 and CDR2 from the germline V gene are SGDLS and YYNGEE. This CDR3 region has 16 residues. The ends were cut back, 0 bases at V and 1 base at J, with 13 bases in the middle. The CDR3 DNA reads TGTGCCAGCAGCGTAGCTCAACTAGCTCCCCAAGAGACCCAGTACTTC. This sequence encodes CASSVAQLAPQETQYF.

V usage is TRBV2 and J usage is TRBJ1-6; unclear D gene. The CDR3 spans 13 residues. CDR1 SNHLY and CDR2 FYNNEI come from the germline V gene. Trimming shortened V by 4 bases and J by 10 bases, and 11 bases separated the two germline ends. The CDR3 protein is CASSARFWSPLHF. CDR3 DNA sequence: TGTGCCAGCAGTGCCCGCTTTTGGTCACCCCTCCACTTT.

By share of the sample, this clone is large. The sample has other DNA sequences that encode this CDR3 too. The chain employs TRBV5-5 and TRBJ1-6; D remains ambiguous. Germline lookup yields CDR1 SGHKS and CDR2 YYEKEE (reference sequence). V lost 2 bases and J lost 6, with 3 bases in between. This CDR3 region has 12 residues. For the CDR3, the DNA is TGTGCCAGCAGCTTCCCTAATTCACCCCTCCACTTT. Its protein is CASSFPNSPLHF.

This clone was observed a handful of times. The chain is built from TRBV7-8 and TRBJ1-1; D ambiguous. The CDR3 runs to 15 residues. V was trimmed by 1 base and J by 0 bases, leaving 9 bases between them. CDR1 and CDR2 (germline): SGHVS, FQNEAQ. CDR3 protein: CASSLGLTLNTEAFF. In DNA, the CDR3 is TGTGCCAGCAGCTTAGGCTTGACCCTGAACACTGAAGCTTTCTTT.

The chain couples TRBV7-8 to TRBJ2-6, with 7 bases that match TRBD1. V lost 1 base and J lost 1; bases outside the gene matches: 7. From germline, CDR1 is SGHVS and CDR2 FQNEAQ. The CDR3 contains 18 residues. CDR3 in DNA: TGTGCCAGCAGCTTAGGGACAGGTGATTCTTCTGGGGCCAACGTCCTGACTTTC. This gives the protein CASSLGTGDSSGANVLTF.